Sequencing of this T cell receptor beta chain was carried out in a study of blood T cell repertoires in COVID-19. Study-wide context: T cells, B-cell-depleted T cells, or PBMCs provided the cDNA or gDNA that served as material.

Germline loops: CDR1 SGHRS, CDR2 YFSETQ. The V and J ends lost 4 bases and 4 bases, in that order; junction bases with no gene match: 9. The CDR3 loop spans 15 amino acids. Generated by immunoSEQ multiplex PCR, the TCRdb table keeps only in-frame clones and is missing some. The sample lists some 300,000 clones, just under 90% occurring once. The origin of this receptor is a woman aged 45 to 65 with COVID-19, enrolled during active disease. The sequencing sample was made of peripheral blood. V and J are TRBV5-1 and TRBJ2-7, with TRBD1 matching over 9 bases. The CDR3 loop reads CASSVSGDREYEQYF. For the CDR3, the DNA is TGCGCCAGCAGCGTGTCCGGGGACAGGGAGTACGAGCAGTACTTC.